A selection of T cell receptor beta chains follows, all from one sample in a study of T cells in narcolepsy. Sequencing was performed with immunoSEQ multiplex PCR; in TCRdb, only in-frame clones are kept and a portion is missing. The sample has fewer than 30,000 clones, almost 85% seen once. The specimen was memory (CD45RA-) CD4+ T cells from blood. These TCRs come from a human donor in good health. Each CDR3 is given with its conserved first and last residue. D genes are given only for firm matches. The listing skips clone size in some rows; elsewhere it reads once, few, many or a size class.

j_call | clone_size | v_call | d_call | cdr3_nt | cdr3_aa
TRBJ1-1 | NA | TRBV7-2 | NA | TGTGCCAGCAACAAAGACCGGGCTCGACCTGAAGCTTTCTTT | CASNKDRARPEAFF
TRBJ1-5 | NA | TRBV13 | NA | TGTGCCAGCAGCTTAAGAGGAGGGGGAACCAATCAGCCCCAGCATTTT | CASSLRGGGTNQPQHF
TRBJ2-3 | NA | TRBV14 | TRBD2 | TGTGCCAGCAGCCAAGCCAGAGCGGGAGCTTCTTTGGATACGCAGTATTTT | CASSQARAGASLDTQYF
TRBJ2-2 | NA | TRBV6-6 | NA | TGTGCCAGCAGTTCGAAGCGGAGTAGGAGCACCGGGGAGCTGTTTTTT | CASSSKRSRSTGELFF
TRBJ2-1 | NA | TRBV28 | NA | TGTGCCAGCAGGGCTAGGGGGGGGATCTACAATGAGCAGTTCTTC | CASRARGGIYNEQFF
TRBJ2-3 | once | TRBV7-2 | TRBD2 | TGTGCCAGCAGCTTGGGGCTAGCGGGAGGGCGACTCACAGATACGCAGTATTTT | CASSLGLAGGRLTDTQYF
TRBJ2-3 | NA | TRBV4-2 | NA | TGTGCCAGCAGCCAAGATGAGGGAGATACGCAGTATTTT | CASSQDEGDTQYF
TRBJ2-7 | NA | TRBV19 | TRBD1 | TGTGCCAGTAGTGACCGGACAGGGGGGTCCTACGAGCAGTACTTC | CASSDRTGGSYEQYF
TRBJ2-3 | NA | TRBV11-3 | NA | TGTGCCAGCAGCTTAAATAGAGGGTCAGATACGCAGTATTTT | CASSLNRGSDTQYF
TRBJ2-2 | once | TRBV6-5 | NA | TGTGCCAGCAGTGAGCCGAACACCGGGGAGCTGTTTTTT | CASSEPNTGELFF
TRBJ1-6 | NA | TRBV7-8 | NA | TGTGCCAGCAGCTTATCTGGGTCCCCTAATTCACCCCTCCACTTT | CASSLSGSPNSPLHF
TRBJ2-7 | NA | TRBV5-6 | NA | TGTGCCAGCAGCTCATTGTACGAGCAGTACTTC | CASSSLYEQYF
TRBJ2-7 | NA | TRBV6-5 | NA | TGTGCCAGCAGTCCCGGGACCCTCCTTTACGAGCAGTACTTC | CASSPGTLLYEQYF
TRBJ2-2 | NA | TRBV27 | NA | TGTGCCAGCAGGGGTCGGGGGGCCAACACCGGGGAGCTGTTTTTT | CASRGRGANTGELFF
TRBJ2-5 | NA | TRBV7-9 | TRBD1 | TGTGCCAGCAGCTTAGTTGGGACAGGTCAAGAGACCCAGTACTTC | CASSLVGTGQETQYF
TRBJ1-4 | once | TRBV19 | NA | TGTGCCAGTAAACGAGGGGAGGGAGGTGAAAAACTGTTTTTT | CASKRGEGGEKLFF
TRBJ1-2 | NA | TRBV6-1 | NA | TGTGCCAGCAGTGAAGGGCGGGAGGCTGGCTACACCTTC | CASSEGREAGYTF